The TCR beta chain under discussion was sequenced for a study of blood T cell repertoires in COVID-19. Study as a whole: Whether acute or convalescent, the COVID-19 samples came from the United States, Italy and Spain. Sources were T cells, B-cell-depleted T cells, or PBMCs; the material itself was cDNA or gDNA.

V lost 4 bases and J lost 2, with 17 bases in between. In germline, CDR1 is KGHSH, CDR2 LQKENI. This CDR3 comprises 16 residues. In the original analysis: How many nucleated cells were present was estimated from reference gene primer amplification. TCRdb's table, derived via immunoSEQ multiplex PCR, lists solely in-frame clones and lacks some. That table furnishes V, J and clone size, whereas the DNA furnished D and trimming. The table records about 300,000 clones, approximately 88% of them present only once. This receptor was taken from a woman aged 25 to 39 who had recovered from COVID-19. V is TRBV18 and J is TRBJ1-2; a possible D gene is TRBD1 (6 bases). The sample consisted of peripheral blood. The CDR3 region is CASSLGHTGSNYGYTF. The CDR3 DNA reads TGTGCCAGCTCACTTGGCCATACAGGGTCCAACTATGGCTACACCTTC.